Following are 2 T cell receptor beta chains from one sample sequenced in a study of blood T cell repertoires in COVID-19. The protocol was immunoSEQ multiplex PCR, while the TCRdb copy is restricted to in-frame clones and leaves out a portion. This table holds fewer than 300,000 clones, 70% to 80% found once. Sequencing used peripheral blood. These receptors all come from a woman aged 80 or older with acute or convalescent COVID-19.

The genes are TRBV30 and TRBJ2-5; perhaps TRBD2 as D (5 bases). V was cut by 8 bases and J by 2 bases, with 12 bases left in between. Germline V lookup: CDR1 GTSNPN, CDR2 SVGIG (reference sequence). The CDR3 has 12 residues. CDR3 nucleotide sequence: TGTGCCCTCTCGGGGTTTCAAGAGACCCAGTACTTC. Amino acids: CALSGFQETQYF.

CDR3: CAWSVGQGPREQYF. The CDR3 DNA reads TGTGCCTGGAGTGTGGGACAGGGACCCCGTGAGCAGTACTTC. V is TRBV30 and J is TRBJ2-7, with TRBD1 identical over 9 bases. There are 14 residues in the CDR3. V was clipped by 0 bases and J by 7 bases; unmatched bases: 7. The germline V gene encodes CDR1 GTSNPN and CDR2 SVGIG (reference sequence). The variable domain in full, with the rest retrieved from reference TRBV30 and TRBJ2-7, is SQTIHQWPATLVQPVGSPLSLECTVEGTSNPNLYWYRQAAGRGLQLLFYSVGIGQISSEVPQNLSASRPQDRQFILSSKKLLLSDSGFYLCAWSVGQGPREQYFGPGTRLTVT.